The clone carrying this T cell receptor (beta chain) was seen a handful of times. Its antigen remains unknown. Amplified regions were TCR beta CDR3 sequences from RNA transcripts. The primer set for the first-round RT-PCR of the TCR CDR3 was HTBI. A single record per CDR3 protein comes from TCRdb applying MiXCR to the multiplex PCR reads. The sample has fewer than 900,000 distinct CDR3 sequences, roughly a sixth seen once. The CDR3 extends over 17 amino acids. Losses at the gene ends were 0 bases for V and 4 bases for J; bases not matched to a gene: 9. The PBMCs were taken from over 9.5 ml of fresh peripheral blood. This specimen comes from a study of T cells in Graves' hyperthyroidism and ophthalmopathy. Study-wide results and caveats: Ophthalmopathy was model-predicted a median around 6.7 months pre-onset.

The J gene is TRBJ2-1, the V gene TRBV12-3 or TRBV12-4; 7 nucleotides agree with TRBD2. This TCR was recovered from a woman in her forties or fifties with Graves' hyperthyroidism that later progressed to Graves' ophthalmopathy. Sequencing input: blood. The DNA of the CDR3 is TGTGCCAGCAGTTTAGCGCAGGCTAGCGGAGTATACAATGAGCAGTTCTTC. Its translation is CASSLAQASGVYNEQFF.